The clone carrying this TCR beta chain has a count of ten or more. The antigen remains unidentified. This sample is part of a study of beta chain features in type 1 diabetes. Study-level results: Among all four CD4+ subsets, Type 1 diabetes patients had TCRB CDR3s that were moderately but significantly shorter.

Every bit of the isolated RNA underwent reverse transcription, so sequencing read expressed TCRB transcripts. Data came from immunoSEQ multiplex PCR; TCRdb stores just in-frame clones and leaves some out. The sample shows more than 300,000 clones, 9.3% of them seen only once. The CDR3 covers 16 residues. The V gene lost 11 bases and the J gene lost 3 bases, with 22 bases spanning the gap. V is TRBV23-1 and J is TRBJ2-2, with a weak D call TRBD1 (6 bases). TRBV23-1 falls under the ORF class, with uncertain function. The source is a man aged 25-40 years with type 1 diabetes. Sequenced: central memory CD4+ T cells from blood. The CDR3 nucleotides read TGCGCCGGACAGCGCGGCGACACCTGGGACACCGGGGAGCTGTTTTTT. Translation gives CAGQRGDTWDTGELFF.